The clone carrying this T cell receptor beta chain showed up many times. Arm-PCR with iRepertoire HTBI primers amplified the CDR3 regions for these TCR beta libraries. TCRdb independently ran MiXCR on the multiplex PCR reads; one entry per CDR3 protein. Of about 430,000 distinct CDR3 sequences in the sample, approximately 15% were seen once. This record comes from a study of regulatory T cells in long-lasting Graves disease. V lost 5 bases and J lost 3; bases outside the gene matches: 5. Germline-derived CDR1 and CDR2 are SGHNT and YENEEA. The CDR3 is 14 residues long. This sample's time point: newly diagnosed GD, antithyroid drugs for less than 3 months. Following extraction of RNA from PBMCs, that RNA was used to make the TCR library. These records were also assigned to another study, of T cells in Graves' hyperthyroidism and ophthalmopathy. From that paper: Patients aged 18 to 65 had newly diagnosed hyperthyroidism lasting under 2 months.

Sample: peripheral blood mononuclear cells (PBMCs), taken at new diagnosis, from a patient treated with antithyroid drugs. This TCR was recovered from a woman aged 40 to 55 with Graves disease. This chain uses TRBV11-3 with TRBJ2-7; 9 bases match TRBD1. DNA of the CDR3: TGTGCCAGCAGCCCCCGACAGGGGGGCTACGAGCAGTACTTC. Translated, it gives CASSPRQGGYEQYF.